These 9 T cell receptor beta chains came from one sample sequenced in a study of blood T cell repertoires in COVID-19. Measured with immunoSEQ multiplex PCR; TCRdb has only the in-frame clones, and not every one. The sample has roughly 49,000 clones, around 83% seen once. Material for sequencing was peripheral blood. All receptors come from a woman older than 75 with acute or convalescent COVID-19.

The J gene is TRBJ2-5, the V gene TRBV9; D is possibly TRBD1 (6 bases). Germline CDR1 SGDLS, CDR2 YYNGEE. The CDR3 loop spans 14 amino acids. Trimming cost V 0 bases and J 5 bases, with 11 bases left between them. CDR3 amino acids: CASSVERGTETQYF. For the CDR3, the DNA is TGTGCCAGCAGCGTAGAAAGGGGGACGGAGACCCAGTACTTC.

The chain has TRBV10-1 and TRBJ2-2, with 11 bases fitting TRBD2. The CDR3 sequence is 16 residues long. The germline V gene encodes CDR1 WNHNN and CDR2 SYGVQD (reference sequence). V lost 3 bases and J lost 7; bases outside the gene matches: 7. In DNA form, the CDR3 reads TGCGCCAGCAGTGATTTTAGCGGGGGGGCAATCGGGGAGCTGTTTTTT. This sequence encodes CASSDFSGGAIGELFF.

The chain joins TRBV4-1 to TRBJ2-5; 11 nucleotides agree with TRBD1. The V gene end was trimmed by 5 bases and the J gene end by 5 bases; junction bases not matched to a gene: 7. This CDR3 has 15 residues. Per germline, CDR1 MGHRA and CDR2 YSYEKL. The CDR3 DNA follows: TGCGCCAGCAGCAACGGACAGGGGGCTATCGAGACCCAGTACTTC. It translates to CASSNGQGAIETQYF.

This rearrangement joins TRBV5-1 to TRBJ1-2; tentative D call: TRBD1 (5 bases). V lost 4 bases and J 1 base, leaving 11 bases between the germline ends. CDR3 size: 14 residues. Germline V gene data show CDR1 as SGHRS and CDR2 as YFSETQ. CDR3 bases: TGCGCCAGCAGCGATACACAGGTTAACTATGGCTACACCTTC. Protein: CASSDTQVNYGYTF.

The chain has TRBV5-1 and TRBJ1-1; D is unresolved. Looked up from germline, CDR1 is SGHRS and CDR2 is YFSETQ. The CDR3 spans 14 residues. V was trimmed by 3 bases and J by 1 base, leaving 10 bases between them. The CDR3 region has the DNA TGCGCCAGCAGCTCGTTCCAGGCGAACACTGAAGCTTTCTTT. Translation gives CASSSFQANTEAFF.

In this sample, this clone turned up a few times. The chain links TRBV6-5 to TRBJ2-7; TRBD1 matches at 7 bases. Looked up from germline, CDR1 is MNHEY and CDR2 is SVGAGI. Germline trimming cut 9 bases from V and 6 bases from J; bases unmatched to any gene: 8. CDR3 length: 12 amino acids. DNA of the CDR3: TGTGCCAGTTCTAGGGGGCGAAGCGAGCAGTACTTC. It is translated as CASSRGRSEQYF.

V is TRBV18 and J is TRBJ1-1; TRBD1 matches at 8 bases. The V gene's germline CDR1 is KGHSH and CDR2 LQKENI. The CDR3 consists of 14 residues. The junction had 3 bases not matched to a gene; V was cut back by 4 bases and J by 2 bases. This chain's CDR3 is CASSLGQVNTEAFF. CDR3 coding DNA: TGTGCCAGCTCACTGGGACAGGTAAACACTGAAGCTTTCTTT.

The chain uses TRBV3-1 (or the pseudogene TRBV3-2) and TRBJ2-3; 9 bases line up with TRBD2. This CDR3 region has 17 residues. Germline loops: CDR1 LGHDT, CDR2 YNNKEL (reference sequence). J lost 4 bases, V lost 4 bases, and 12 bases had no gene match. In DNA form, the CDR3 reads TGTGCCAGCAGCCCCCGGCGGGGCGGGGGGGTAGCAGATACGCAGTATTTT. It translates to CASSPRRGGGVADTQYF.

The V and J genes are TRBV7-9 and TRBJ1-2; 8 bases line up with TRBD1. The CDR3 covers 15 residues. Germline V gene sequence: CDR1 SEHNR, CDR2 FQNEAQ (reference sequence). The V segment lost 4 bases and the J segment 4 bases; nucleotides outside the gene matches: 8. The CDR3 spells CASSSGTGGSYGYTF. The CDR3 nucleotides read TGTGCCAGCAGCTCGGGAACAGGGGGAAGCTATGGCTACACCTTC.